Below, one T cell receptor (beta chain) is given with its context. Original processing notes: Amplification of reference gene primers was used by the study to estimate nucleated cell counts. Profiling relied on immunoSEQ multiplex PCR, and the TCRdb table lists in-frame clones only, not all of them. V and J calls and clone size come straight from that table; D and trimming were deduced from the DNA. The sample has about 320,000 clones, around 90% seen once. CDR1 and CDR2 from the germline V gene are SNHLY and FYNNEI. V lost 6 bases, J lost 0 bases, and 7 bases stayed unmatched. This CDR3 contains 15 residues. These data originate in a study of blood T cell repertoires in COVID-19. Study-wide context: The origin of the acute and convalescent COVID-19 samples was the United States, Italy and Spain. From T cells, B-cell-depleted T cells, or PBMCs came the material, which was cDNA or gDNA.

Recovered participants had two consecutive negative NP/OP PCR tests, healthcare professional clearance, or symptom resolution. The specimen was PBMCs or T cells enriched from blood (not recorded which). The V and J genes are TRBV2 and TRBJ2-7, with 8 bases identical to TRBD2. This TCR came from a man aged 55 to 70 who had recovered from COVID-19. CDR3: CASSAGTRGSYEQYF. CDR3 coding DNA: TGTGCCAGCAGCGCCGGGACTAGGGGCTCCTACGAGCAGTACTTC.